A single T cell receptor (beta chain) is shown here with its context. The antigen is not known. This entry comes from a study of cytomegalovirus exposure and HLA in healthy donors. Study information: The 100 to 150 validation repertoires and the approximately 640 first-cohort repertoires shared a platform, a later analysis reported.

General study findings and limits: It was confirmed in vitro that a few of the CMV-associated chains were specific for CMV antigens. Reportedly, cytomegalovirus status was diagnosed with high sensitivity and specificity.

Data came from immunoSEQ multiplex PCR; TCRdb stores just in-frame clones and leaves some out. The sample holds over 45,000 clones, about 90% seen once. V trimming: 6 bases; J trimming: 3 bases; junction bases outside the gene matches: 5. This CDR3 comprises 14 residues. From germline, CDR1 is MNHEY and CDR2 SMNVEV (reference sequence). The receptor was isolated from a woman aged 25 to 39 in good health and CMV-seronegative. V is TRBV27 and J is TRBJ2-7; TRBD1 matches at 10 bases. What was sequenced was PBMCs. The CDR3 here is CASRPGQGYYEQYF. CDR3 coding DNA: TGTGCCAGCAGACCGGGACAGGGGTACTACGAGCAGTACTTC.